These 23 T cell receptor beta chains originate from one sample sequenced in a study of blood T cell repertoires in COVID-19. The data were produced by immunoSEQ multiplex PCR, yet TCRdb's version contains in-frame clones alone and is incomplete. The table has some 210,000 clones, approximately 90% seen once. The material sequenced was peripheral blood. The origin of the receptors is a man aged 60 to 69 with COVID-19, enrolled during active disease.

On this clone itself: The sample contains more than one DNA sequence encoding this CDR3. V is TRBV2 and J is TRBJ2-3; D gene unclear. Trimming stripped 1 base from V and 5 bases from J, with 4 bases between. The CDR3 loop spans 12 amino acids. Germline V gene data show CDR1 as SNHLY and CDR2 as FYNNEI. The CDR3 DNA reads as TGTGCCAGCAGTGAAGGGCAAGATACGCAGTATTTT. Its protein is CASSEGQDTQYF.

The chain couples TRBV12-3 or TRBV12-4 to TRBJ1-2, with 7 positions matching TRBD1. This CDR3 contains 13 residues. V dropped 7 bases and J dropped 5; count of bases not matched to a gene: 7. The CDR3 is CASTQTGYYGYTF. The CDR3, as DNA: TGTGCCAGCACCCAGACAGGGTATTATGGCTACACCTTC.

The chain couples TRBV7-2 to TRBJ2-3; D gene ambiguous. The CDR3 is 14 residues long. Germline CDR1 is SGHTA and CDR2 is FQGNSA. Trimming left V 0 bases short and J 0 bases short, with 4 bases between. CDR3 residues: CASSLARSTDTQYF. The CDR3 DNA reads TGTGCCAGCAGCTTAGCGCGTAGCACAGATACGCAGTATTTT.

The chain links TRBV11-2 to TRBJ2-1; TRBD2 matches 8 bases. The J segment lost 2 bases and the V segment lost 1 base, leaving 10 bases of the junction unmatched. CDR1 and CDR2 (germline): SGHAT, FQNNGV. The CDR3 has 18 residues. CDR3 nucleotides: TGTGCCAGCAGCTTAGGTAGGTTAGCGGGGTTAACCTACAATGAGCAGTTCTTC. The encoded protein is CASSLGRLAGLTYNEQFF.

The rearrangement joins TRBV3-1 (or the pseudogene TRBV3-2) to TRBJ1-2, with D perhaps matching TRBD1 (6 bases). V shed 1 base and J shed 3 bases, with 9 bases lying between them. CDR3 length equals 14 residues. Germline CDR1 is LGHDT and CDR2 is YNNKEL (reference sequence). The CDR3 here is CASSQGPGDYGYTF. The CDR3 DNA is TGTGCCAGCAGCCAAGGTCCAGGGGACTATGGCTACACCTTC.

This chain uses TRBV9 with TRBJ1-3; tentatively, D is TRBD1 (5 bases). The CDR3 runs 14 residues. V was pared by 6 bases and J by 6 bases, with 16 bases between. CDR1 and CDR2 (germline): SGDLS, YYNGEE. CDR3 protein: CASTPTGTENTIYF. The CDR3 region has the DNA TGTGCCAGCACCCCGACGGGGACTGAAAACACCATATATTTT.

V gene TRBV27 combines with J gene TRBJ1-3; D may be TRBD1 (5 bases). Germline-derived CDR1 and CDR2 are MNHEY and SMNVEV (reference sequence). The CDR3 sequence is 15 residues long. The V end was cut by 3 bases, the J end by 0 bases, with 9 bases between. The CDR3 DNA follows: TGTGCCAGCAGTTTTAAGGGGCTCTCTGGAAACACCATATATTTT. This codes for CASSFKGLSGNTIYF.

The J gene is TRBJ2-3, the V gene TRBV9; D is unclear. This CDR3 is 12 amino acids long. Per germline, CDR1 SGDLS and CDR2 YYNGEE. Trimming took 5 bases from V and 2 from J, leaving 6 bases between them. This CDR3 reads CASRGSTDTQYF. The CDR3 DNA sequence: TGTGCCAGCAGGGGCTCCACAGATACGCAGTATTTT.

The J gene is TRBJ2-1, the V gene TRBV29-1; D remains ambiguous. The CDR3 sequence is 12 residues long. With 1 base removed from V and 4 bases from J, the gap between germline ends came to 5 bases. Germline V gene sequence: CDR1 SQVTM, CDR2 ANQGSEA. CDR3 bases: TGCAGCGTTGAAGTTAGTTACAATGAGCAGTTCTTC. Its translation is CSVEVSYNEQFF.

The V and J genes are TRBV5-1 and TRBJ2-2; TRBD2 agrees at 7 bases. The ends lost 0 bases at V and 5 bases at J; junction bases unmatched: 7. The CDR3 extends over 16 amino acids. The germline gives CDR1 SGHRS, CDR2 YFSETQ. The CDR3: CASSLAYRGGTGELFF. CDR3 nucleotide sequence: TGCGCCAGCAGCTTGGCCTATCGGGGAGGGACCGGGGAGCTGTTTTTT.

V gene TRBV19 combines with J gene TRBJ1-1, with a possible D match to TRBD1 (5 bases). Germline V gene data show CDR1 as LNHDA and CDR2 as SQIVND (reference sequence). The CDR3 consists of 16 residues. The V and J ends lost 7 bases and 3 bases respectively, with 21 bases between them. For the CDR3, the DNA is TGTGCCAGTACAAAGCGCGGGGCAGGAGGCCACACTGAAGCTTTCTTT. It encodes CASTKRGAGGHTEAFF.

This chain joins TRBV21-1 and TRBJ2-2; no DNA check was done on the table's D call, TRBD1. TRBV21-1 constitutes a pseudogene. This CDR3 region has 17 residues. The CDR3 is CASSAQPPGTNVRELFF. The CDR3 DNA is TGTGCCAGCAGCGCGCAACCTCCCGGGACAAACGTACGGGAGCTGTTTTTT.

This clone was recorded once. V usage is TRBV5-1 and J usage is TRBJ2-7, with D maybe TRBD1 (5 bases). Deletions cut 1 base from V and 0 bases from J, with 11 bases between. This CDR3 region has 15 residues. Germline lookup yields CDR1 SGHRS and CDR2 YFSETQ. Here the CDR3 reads CASSLTADSSYEQYF. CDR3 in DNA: TGCGCCAGCAGCTTGACAGCCGACAGCTCCTACGAGCAGTACTTC.

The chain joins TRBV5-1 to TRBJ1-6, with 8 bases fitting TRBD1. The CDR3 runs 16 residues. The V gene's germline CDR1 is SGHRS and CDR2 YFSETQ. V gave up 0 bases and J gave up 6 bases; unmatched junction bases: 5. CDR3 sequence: CASSLAGGTGNSPLHF. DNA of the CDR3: TGCGCCAGCAGCTTGGCCGGAGGGACAGGTAATTCACCCCTCCACTTT.

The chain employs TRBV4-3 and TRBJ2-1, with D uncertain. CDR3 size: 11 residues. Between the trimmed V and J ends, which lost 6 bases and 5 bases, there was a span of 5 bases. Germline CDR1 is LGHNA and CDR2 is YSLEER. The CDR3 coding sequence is TGCGCCAGCAGTTTAAACAATGAGCAGTTCTTC. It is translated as CASSLNNEQFF.

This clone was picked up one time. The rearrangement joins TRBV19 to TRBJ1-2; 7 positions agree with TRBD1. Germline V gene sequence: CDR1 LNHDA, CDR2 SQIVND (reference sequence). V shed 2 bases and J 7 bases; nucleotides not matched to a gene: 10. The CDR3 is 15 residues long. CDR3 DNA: TGTGCCAGTAGTATACCTTCGCACAGGGGAGGTGGCTACACCTTC. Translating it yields CASSIPSHRGGGYTF.

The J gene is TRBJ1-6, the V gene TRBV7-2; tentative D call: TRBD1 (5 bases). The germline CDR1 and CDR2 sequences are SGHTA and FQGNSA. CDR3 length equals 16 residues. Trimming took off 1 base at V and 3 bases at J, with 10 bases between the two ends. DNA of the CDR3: TGTGCCAGCAGCTTAGGACAGTTTGTCTATAATTCACCCCTCCACTTT. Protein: CASSLGQFVYNSPLHF.

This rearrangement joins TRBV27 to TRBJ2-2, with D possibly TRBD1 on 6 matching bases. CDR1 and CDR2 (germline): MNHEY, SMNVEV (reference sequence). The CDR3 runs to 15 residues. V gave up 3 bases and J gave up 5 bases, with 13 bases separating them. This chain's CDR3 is CASSLARGWTGELFF. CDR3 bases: TGTGCCAGCAGTTTGGCCAGGGGATGGACCGGGGAGCTGTTTTTT.

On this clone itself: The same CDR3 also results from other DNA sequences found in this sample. The CDR3 is CASSWTSGSYEQYF. CDR3 DNA: TGTGCCAGCAGTTGGACTAGCGGCTCCTACGAGCAGTACTTC. The J gene is TRBJ2-7, the V gene TRBV2; 10 bases are shared with TRBD2. After removal of 5 bases from V and 0 bases from J, the junction contained 1 base not matched to a gene. This CDR3 comprises 14 residues. Looked up from germline, CDR1 is SNHLY and CDR2 is FYNNEI.

The CDR3 DNA is TGCAGCGTTGGGCGGGGCGGGAACACTGAAGCTTTCTTT. It encodes CSVGRGGNTEAFF. This chain joins TRBV29-1 and TRBJ1-1; possibly TRBD1 for D (5 bases). V lost 4 bases and J 1 base, leaving 10 bases between the germline ends. The CDR3 spans 13 residues. Germline V gives CDR1 SQVTM, CDR2 ANQGSEA.

CDR3 nucleotide sequence: TGTGCCAGCAGCACCGAGGCTGGCACTGAAGCTTTCTTT. Translated: CASSTEAGTEAFF. This chain links TRBV7-3 with TRBJ1-1; D not resolved. Trimming removed 5 bases from V and 4 bases from J, with 11 bases in between. Germline CDR1 is SGHTA and CDR2 is FQGTGA. This CDR3 comprises 13 residues.

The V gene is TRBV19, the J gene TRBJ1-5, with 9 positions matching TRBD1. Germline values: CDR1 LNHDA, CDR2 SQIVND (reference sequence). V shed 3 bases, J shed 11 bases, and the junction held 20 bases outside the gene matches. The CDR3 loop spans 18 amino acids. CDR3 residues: CASSISGQGYVAGMAQHF. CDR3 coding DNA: TGTGCCAGTAGTATTTCAGGACAGGGGTATGTGGCTGGGATGGCCCAGCATTTT.

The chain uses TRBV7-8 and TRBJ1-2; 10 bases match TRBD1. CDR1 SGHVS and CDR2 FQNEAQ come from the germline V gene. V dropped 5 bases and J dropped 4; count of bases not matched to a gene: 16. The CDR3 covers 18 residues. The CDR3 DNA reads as TGTGCCAGCAGCCCGTTAGGGGACAGGGGAGATCGTGGCTATGGCTACACCTTC. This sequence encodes CASSPLGDRGDRGYGYTF.